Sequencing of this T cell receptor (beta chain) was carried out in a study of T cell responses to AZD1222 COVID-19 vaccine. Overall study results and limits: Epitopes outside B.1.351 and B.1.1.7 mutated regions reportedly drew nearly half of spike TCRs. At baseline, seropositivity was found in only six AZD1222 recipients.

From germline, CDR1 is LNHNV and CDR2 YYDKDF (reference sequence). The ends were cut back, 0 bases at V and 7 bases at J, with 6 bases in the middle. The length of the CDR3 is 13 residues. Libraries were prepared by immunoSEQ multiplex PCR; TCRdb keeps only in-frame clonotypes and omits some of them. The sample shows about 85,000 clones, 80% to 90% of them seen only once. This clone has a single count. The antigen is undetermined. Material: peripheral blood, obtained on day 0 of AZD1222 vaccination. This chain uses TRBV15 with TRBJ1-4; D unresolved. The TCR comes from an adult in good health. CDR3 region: CATSRDRVEKLFF. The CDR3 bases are TGTGCCACCAGCAGAGATCGTGTTGAAAAACTGTTTTTT.